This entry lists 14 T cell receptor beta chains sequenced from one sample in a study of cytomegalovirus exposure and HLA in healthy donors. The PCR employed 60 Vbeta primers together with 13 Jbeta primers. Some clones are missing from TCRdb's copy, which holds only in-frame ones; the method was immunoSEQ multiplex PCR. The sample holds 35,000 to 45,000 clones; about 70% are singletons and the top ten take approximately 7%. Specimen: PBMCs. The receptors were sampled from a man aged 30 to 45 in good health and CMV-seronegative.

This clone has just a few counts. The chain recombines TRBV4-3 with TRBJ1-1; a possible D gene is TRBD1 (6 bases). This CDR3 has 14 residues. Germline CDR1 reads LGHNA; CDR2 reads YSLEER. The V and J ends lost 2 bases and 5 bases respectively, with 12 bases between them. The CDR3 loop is CASSQQGLETEAFF. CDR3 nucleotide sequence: TGCGCCAGCAGCCAACAGGGGCTGGAGACTGAAGCTTTCTTT.

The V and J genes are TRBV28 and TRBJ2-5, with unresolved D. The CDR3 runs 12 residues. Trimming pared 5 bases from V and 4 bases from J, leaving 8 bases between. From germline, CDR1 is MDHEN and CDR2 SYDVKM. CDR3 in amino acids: CASSPFGETQYF. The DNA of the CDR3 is TGTGCCAGCAGTCCTTTCGGAGAGACCCAGTACTTC.

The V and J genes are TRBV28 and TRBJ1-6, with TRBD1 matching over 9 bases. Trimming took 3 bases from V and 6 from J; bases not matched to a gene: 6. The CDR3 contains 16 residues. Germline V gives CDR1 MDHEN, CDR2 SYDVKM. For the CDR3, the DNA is TGTGCCAGCAGTTTCTCTGGGACAGGGCGTAATTCACCCCTCCACTTT. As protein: CASSFSGTGRNSPLHF.

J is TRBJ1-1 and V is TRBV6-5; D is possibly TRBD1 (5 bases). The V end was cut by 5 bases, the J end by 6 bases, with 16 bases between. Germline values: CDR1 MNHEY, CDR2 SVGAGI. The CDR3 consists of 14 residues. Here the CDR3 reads CASSPPGRGAEAFF. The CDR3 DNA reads TGTGCCAGCAGTCCCCCAGGGCGTGGCGCTGAAGCTTTCTTT.

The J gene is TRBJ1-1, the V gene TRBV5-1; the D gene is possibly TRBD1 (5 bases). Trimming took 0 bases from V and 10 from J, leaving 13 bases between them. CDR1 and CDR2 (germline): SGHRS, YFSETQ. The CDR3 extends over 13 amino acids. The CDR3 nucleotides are TGCGCCAGCAGCTTGGCCTCAGGGCTAGGAGCTTTCTTT. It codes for CASSLASGLGAFF.

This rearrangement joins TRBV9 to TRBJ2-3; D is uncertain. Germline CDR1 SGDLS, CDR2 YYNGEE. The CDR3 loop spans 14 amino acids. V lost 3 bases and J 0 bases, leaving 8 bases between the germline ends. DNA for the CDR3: TGTGCCAGCAGCGATTTATCTAGCACAGATACGCAGTATTTT. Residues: CASSDLSSTDTQYF.

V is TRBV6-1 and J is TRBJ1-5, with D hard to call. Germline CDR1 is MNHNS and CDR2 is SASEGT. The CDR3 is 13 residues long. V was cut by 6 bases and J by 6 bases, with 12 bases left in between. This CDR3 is CASSIQEVQPQHF. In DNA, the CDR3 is TGTGCCAGCAGCATCCAGGAAGTTCAGCCCCAGCATTTT.

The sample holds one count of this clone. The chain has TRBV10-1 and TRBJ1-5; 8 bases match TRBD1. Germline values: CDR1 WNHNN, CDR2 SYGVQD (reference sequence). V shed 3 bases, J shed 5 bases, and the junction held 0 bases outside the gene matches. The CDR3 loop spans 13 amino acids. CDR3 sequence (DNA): TGCGCCAGCAGTGACAGGGGGCATCAGCCCCAGCATTTT. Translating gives CASSDRGHQPQHF.

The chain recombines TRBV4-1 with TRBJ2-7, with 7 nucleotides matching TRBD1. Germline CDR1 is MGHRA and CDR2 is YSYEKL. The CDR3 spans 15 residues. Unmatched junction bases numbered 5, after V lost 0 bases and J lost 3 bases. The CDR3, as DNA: TGCGCCAGCAGCCAAGACTGGGCAGGGGGCTACGAGCAGTACTTC. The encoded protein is CASSQDWAGGYEQYF.

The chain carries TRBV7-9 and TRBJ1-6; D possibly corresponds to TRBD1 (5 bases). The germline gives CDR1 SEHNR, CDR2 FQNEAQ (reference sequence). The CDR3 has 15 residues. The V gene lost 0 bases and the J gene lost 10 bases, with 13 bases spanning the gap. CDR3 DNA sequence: TGTGCCAGCAGCTTAGCAGGGGCGGTGTGGTCACCCCTCCACTTT. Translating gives CASSLAGAVWSPLHF.

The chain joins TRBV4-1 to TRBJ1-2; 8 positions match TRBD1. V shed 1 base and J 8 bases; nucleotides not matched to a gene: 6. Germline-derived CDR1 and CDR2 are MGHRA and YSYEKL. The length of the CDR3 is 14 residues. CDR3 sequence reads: CASSQGQGMVGYTF. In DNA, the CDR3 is TGCGCCAGCAGCCAAGGACAGGGGATGGTCGGCTACACCTTC.

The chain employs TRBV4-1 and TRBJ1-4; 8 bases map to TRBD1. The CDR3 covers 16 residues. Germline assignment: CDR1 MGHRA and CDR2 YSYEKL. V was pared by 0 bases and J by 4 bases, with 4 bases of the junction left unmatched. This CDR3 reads CASSQDIGTGNEKLFF. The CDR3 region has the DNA TGCGCCAGCAGCCAAGATATCGGGACAGGTAATGAAAAACTGTTTTTT.

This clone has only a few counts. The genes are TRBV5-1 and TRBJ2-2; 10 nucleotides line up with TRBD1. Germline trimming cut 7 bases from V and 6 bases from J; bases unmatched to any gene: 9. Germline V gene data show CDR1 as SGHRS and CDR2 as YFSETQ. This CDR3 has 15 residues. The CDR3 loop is CASYSGTGVAGELFF. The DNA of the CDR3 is TGCGCCAGCTACTCTGGGACAGGGGTGGCCGGGGAGCTGTTTTTT.

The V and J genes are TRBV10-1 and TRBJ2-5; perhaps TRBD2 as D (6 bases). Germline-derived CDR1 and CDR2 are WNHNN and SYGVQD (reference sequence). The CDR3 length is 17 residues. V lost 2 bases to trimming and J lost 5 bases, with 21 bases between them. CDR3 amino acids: CASSELQGGITGETQYF. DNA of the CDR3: TGCGCCAGCAGTGAGCTGCAGGGAGGAATAACGGGGGAGACCCAGTACTTC.